Listed below are T cell receptor beta chains from one sample, sequenced in a study of blood T cell repertoires in COVID-19. The data were produced by immunoSEQ multiplex PCR, yet TCRdb's version contains in-frame clones alone and is incomplete. The sample holds around 100,000 clones, 80% to 95% seen once. The sample taken for sequencing was peripheral blood. The receptors originated from a man in his sixties with acute or convalescent COVID-19. Both conserved end residues are part of each CDR3. The D gene is left open where the match is weak. Expanded clones get a size class; other rows say once, few or many, or leave the size out.

len: 15; abundance: NA; d_gene: NA; v_gene: TRBV13; j_gene: TRBJ1-4; CDR3aa: CASSYRESTNEKLFF; CDR3nt: TGTGCCAGCAGCTACAGGGAATCAACTAATGAAAAACTGTTTTTT
len: 13; abundance: once; d_gene: NA; v_gene: TRBV5-1; j_gene: TRBJ2-2; CDR3aa: CASSSDNTGELFF; CDR3nt: TGCGCCAGCAGCTCAGATAACACCGGGGAGCTGTTTTTT
len: 15; abundance: NA; d_gene: TRBD1; v_gene: TRBV12-5; j_gene: TRBJ1-5; CDR3aa: CASGRIGTGNQPQHF; CDR3nt: TGTGCTAGTGGTCGGATTGGGACAGGGAATCAGCCCCAGCATTTT
len: 15; abundance: NA; d_gene: NA; v_gene: TRBV19; j_gene: TRBJ2-6; CDR3aa: CASGTLSSGANVLTF; CDR3nt: TGTGCCAGTGGGACACTCTCTTCTGGGGCCAACGTCCTGACTTTC
len: 15; abundance: NA; d_gene: TRBD1; v_gene: TRBV4-1; j_gene: TRBJ1-4; CDR3aa: CASSQEGTGNEKLFF; CDR3nt: TGCGCCAGCAGCCAAGAAGGGACAGGGAATGAAAAACTGTTTTTT
len: 14; abundance: NA; d_gene: NA; v_gene: TRBV19; j_gene: TRBJ2-5; CDR3aa: CASRKGHQQETQYF; CDR3nt: TGTGCCAGTAGGAAAGGACACCAACAAGAGACCCAGTACTTC
len: 12; abundance: few; d_gene: NA; v_gene: TRBV27; j_gene: TRBJ2-3; CDR3aa: CASSFLDGAQYF; CDR3nt: TGTGCCAGCAGTTTCCTTGACGGGGCGCAGTATTTT
len: 13; abundance: NA; d_gene: TRBD1; v_gene: TRBV30; j_gene: TRBJ1-3; CDR3aa: CAWRTGGKDTIYF; CDR3nt: TGTGCCTGGAGGACAGGGGGCAAGGACACCATATATTTT
len: 15; abundance: NA; d_gene: NA; v_gene: TRBV28; j_gene: TRBJ1-1; CDR3aa: CASSSPTTANTEAFF; CDR3nt: TGTGCCAGCAGTTCTCCGACGACAGCGAACACTGAAGCTTTCTTT
len: 14; abundance: few; d_gene: NA; v_gene: TRBV5-1; j_gene: TRBJ1-1; CDR3aa: CASSFLVQNTEAFF; CDR3nt: TGCGCCAGCAGCTTTTTAGTGCAGAACACTGAAGCTTTCTTT
len: 20; abundance: NA; d_gene: TRBD2; v_gene: TRBV24-1; j_gene: TRBJ2-1; CDR3aa: CATSDRDTTGTSGGGNEQFF; CDR3nt: TGTGCCACCAGTGATAGAGATACCACCGGGACTAGCGGCGGGGGGAATGAGCAGTTCTTC
len: 12; abundance: NA; d_gene: NA; v_gene: TRBV19; j_gene: TRBJ1-2; CDR3aa: CASSPHKYGYTF; CDR3nt: TGTGCCAGTAGTCCCCACAAGTATGGCTACACCTTC
len: 15; abundance: NA; d_gene: NA; v_gene: TRBV3-1/TRBV3-2; j_gene: TRBJ1-4; CDR3aa: CASSQDPGGDEKLFF; CDR3nt: TGTGCCAGCAGCCAAGATCCCGGCGGAGATGAAAAACTGTTTTTT
len: 13; abundance: few; d_gene: NA; v_gene: TRBV10-3; j_gene: TRBJ2-3; CDR3aa: CAIRAESTDTQYF; CDR3nt: TGTGCCATCAGGGCGGAGAGCACAGATACGCAGTATTTT